At least ten counts were recorded for the clone carrying this T cell receptor beta chain. The germline V gene encodes CDR1 SGDLS and CDR2 YYNGEE. This CDR3 contains 15 residues. V dropped 0 bases and J dropped 4 bases, with 14 bases sitting between them. Via MiXCR, TCRdb re-called the 5' RACE reads, giving one row per CDR3 protein. The sample has under 800,000 distinct CDR3 sequences; 21% are singletons. This sample stems from a study of identical twins. The same sample was also used in a study of T cells expressing NK-cell markers. This second study notes: An anti-gamma-delta TCR antibody was added in several experiments. It restricted sorting to alpha-beta TCR-expressing T cells. Once again these clonotypes came out on top in the CD3+CD56-NKG2C+ fraction of several donors.

The receptor comes from a young woman in good health. The chain has TRBV9 and TRBJ2-7; D not certain. The sequenced material came from PBMCs. CDR3 amino acids: CASSVEGNPKYEQYF. As DNA, the CDR3 is TGTGCCAGCAGCGTAGAAGGCAACCCTAAGTACGAGCAGTACTTC. The full variable domain, completed using reference TRBV9 and TRBJ2-7, is DSGVTQTPKHLITATGQRVTLRCSPRSGDLSVYWYQQSLDQGLQFLIQYYNGEERAKGNILERFSAQQFPDLHSELNLSSLELGDSALYFCASSVEGNPKYEQYFGPGTRLTVT.